Given below is one T cell receptor beta chain in context. Clones were read by immunoSEQ multiplex PCR, and TCRdb kept only the in-frame ones, dropping some. This table holds 210,000 or so clones, about 90% found once. This entry belongs to a study of blood T cell repertoires in COVID-19. Sequencing used peripheral blood. The receptor comes from a woman younger than 35 who had recovered from COVID-19.

CDR3: CAWTRGANTGELFF. The CDR3 nucleotides read TGTGCCTGGACCCGGGGGGCGAACACCGGGGAGCTGTTTTTT. The rearrangement links TRBV30 to TRBJ2-2; 7 nucleotides line up with TRBD2. CDR1 is GTSNPN, CDR2 SVGIG, per germline (reference sequence). V gave up 4 bases and J gave up 0 bases; unmatched junction bases: 2. CDR3 length: 14 residues.